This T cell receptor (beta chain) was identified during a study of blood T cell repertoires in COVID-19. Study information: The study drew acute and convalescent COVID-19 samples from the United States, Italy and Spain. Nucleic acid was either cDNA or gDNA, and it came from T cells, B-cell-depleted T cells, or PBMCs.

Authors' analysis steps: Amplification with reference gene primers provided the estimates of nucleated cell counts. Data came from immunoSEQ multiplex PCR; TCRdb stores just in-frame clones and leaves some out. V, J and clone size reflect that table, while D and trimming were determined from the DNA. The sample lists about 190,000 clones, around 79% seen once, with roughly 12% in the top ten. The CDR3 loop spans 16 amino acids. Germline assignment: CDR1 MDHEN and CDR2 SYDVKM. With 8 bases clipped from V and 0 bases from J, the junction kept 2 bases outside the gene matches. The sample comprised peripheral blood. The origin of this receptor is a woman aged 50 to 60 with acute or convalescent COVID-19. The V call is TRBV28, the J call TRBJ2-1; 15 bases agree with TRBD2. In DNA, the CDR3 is TGTGCCAGCGGGACTAGCGGGGGGATCTCCTACAATGAGCAGTTCTTC. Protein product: CASGTSGGISYNEQFF.